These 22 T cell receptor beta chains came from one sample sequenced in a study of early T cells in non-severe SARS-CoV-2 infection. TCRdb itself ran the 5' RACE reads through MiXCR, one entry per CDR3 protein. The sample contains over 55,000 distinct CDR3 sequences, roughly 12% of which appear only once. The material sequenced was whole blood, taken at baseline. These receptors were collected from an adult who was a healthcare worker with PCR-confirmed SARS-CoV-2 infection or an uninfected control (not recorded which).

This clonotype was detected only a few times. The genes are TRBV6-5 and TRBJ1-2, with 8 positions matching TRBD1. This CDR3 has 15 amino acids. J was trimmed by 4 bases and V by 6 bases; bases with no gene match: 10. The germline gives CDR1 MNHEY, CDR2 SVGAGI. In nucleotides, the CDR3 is TGTGCCAGCAGGAGTCTCTATGGGACAGGCTATGGCTACACCTTC. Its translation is CASRSLYGTGYGYTF.

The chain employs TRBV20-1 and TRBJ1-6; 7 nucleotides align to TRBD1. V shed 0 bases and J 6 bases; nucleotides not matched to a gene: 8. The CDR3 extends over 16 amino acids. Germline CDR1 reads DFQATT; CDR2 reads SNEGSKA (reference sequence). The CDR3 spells CSARERQGGVNSPLHF. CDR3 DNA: TGCAGTGCTAGAGAGAGACAGGGCGGCGTTAATTCACCCCTCCACTTT.

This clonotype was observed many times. The DNA of the CDR3 is TGTGCCAGCAGCTCGCGACTAGCGGGGGGCCTTGGAGAGCAGTACTTC. Translating it yields CASSSRLAGGLGEQYF. This chain uses TRBV7-2 with TRBJ2-7; the match to TRBD2 covers 13 bases. Germline loops: CDR1 SGHTA, CDR2 FQGNSA. V shed 4 bases and J 7 bases; nucleotides not matched to a gene: 10. This CDR3 region has 16 residues.

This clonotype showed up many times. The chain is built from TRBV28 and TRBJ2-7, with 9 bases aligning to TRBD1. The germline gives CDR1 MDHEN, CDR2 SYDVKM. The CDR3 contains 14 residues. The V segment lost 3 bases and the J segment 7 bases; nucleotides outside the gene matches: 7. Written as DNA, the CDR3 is TGTGCCAGCAGTTTGGTACAGGGGGCGAAGGAGCAGTACTTC. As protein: CASSLVQGAKEQYF.

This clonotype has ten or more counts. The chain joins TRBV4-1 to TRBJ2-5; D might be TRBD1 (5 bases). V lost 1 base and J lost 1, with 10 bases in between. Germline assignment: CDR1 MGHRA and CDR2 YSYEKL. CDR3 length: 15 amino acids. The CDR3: CASSQGTGIQETQYF. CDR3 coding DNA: TGCGCCAGCAGCCAAGGAACAGGTATCCAAGAGACCCAGTACTTC.

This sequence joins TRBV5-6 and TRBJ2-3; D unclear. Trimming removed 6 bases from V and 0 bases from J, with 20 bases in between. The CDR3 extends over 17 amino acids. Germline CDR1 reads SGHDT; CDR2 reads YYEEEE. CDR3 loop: CASTDALRIGSTDTQYF. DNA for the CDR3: TGTGCCAGCACCGATGCCCTTCGAATTGGGAGCACAGATACGCAGTATTTT.

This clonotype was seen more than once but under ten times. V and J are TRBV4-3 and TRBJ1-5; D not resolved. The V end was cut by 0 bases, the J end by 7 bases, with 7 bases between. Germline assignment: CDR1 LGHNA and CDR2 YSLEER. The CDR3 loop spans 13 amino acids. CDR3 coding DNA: TGCGCCAGCAGCCAAGACGGAGAACAGCCCCAGCATTTT. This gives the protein CASSQDGEQPQHF.

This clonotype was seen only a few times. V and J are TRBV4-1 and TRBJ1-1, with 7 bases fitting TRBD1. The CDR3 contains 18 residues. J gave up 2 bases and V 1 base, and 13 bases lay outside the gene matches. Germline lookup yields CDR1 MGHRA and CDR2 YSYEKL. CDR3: CASSQVFEPTGTNTEAFF. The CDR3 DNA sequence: TGCGCCAGCAGCCAAGTTTTTGAACCGACAGGGACTAACACTGAAGCTTTCTTT.

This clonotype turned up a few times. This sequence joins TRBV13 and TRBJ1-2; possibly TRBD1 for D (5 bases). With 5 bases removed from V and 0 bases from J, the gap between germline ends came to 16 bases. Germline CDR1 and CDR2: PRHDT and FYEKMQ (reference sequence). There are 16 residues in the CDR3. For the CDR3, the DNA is TGTGCCAGCAGCACTTCAGGGACTCTTACTAACTATGGCTACACCTTC. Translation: CASSTSGTLTNYGYTF.

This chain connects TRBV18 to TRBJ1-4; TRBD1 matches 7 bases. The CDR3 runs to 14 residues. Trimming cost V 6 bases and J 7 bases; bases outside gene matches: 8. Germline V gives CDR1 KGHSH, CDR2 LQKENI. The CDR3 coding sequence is TGTGCCAGCTCGCAGGGGGAGCTCGGTGAAAAACTGTTTTTT. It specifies CASSQGELGEKLFF.

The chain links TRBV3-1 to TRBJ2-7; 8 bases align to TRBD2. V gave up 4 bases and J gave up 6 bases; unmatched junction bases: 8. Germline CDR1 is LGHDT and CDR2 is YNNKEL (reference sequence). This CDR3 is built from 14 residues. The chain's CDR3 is CASSLSGGLFEQYF. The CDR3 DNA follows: TGTGCCAGCAGCCTAAGCGGGGGCCTCTTCGAGCAGTACTTC.

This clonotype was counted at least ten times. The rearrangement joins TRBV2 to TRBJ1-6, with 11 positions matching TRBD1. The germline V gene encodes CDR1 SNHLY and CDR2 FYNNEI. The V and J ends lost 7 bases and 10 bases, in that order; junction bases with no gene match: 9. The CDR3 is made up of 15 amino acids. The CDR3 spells CASTGQGGERSPLHF. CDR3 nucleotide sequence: TGTGCCAGCACGGGACAGGGGGGCGAGAGGTCACCCCTCCACTTT.

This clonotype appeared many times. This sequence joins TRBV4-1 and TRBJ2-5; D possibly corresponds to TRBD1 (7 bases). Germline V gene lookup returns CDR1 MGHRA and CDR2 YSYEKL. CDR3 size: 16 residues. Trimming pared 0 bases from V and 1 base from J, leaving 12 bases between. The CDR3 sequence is CASSQETRGVQETQYF. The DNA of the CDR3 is TGCGCCAGCAGCCAAGAGACCAGGGGGGTCCAAGAGACCCAGTACTTC.

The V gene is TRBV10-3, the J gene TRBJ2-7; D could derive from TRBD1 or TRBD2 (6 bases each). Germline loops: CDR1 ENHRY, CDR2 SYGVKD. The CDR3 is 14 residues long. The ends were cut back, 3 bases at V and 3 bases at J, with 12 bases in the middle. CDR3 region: CAISDSGAIYEQYF. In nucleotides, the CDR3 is TGTGCCATCAGTGATTCGGGGGCCATCTACGAGCAGTACTTC.

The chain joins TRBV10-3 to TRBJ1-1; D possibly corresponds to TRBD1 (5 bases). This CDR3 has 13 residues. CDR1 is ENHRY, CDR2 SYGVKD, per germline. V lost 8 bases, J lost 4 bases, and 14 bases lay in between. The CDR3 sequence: CAIGGAVGTEAFF. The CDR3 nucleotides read TGTGCCATCGGAGGGGCAGTGGGCACTGAAGCTTTCTTT.

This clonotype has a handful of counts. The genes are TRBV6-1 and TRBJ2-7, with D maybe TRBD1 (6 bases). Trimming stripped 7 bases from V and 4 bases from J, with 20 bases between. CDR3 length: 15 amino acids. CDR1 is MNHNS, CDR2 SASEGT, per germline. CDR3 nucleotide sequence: TGTGCCAGCACCGAGGGACACCCAAGGGATTACGAGCAGTACTTC. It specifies CASTEGHPRDYEQYF.

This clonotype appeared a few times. CDR3 protein: CASSRGTPSSYEQYF. CDR3 sequence (DNA): TGTGCCAGCAGTCGCGGCACCCCGAGCTCCTACGAGCAGTACTTC. The chain joins TRBV6-5 to TRBJ2-7; D is unclear. V was pared by 5 bases and J by 0 bases, with 14 bases between. From germline, CDR1 is MNHEY and CDR2 SVGAGI. The CDR3 totals 15 residues.

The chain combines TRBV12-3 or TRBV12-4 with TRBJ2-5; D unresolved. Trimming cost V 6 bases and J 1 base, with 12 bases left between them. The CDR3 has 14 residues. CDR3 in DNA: TGTGCCAGCAGCGGACCCATCCGCCAAGAGACCCAGTACTTC. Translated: CASSGPIRQETQYF.

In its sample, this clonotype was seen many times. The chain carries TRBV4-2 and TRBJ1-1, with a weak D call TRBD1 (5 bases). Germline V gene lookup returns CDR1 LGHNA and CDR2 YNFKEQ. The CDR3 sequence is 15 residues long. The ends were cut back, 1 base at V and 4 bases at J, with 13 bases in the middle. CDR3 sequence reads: CASSQVRREGTEAFF. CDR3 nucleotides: TGTGCCAGCAGCCAAGTTCGCAGGGAGGGCACTGAAGCTTTCTTT.

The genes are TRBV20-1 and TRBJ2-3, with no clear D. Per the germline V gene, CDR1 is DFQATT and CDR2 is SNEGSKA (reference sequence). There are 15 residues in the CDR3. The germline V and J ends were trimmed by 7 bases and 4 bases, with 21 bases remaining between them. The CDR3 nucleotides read TGCAGTGGATCCGGAGATAATAATTTGGCAGATACGCAGTATTTT. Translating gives CSGSGDNNLADTQYF.

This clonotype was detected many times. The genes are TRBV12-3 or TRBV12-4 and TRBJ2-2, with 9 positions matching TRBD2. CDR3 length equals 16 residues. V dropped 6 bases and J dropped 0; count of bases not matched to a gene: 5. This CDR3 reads CASSRGGAANTGELFF. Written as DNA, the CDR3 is TGTGCCAGCAGCCGCGGGGGGGCCGCGAACACCGGGGAGCTGTTTTTT.

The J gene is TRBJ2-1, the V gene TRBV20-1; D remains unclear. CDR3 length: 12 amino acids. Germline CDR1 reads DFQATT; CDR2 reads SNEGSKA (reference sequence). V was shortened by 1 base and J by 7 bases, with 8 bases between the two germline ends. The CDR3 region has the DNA TGCAGTGCTAGAGTACAGTTGAATGAGCAGTTCTTC. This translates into CSARVQLNEQFF.